A single sample gave rise to the 12 T cell receptor beta chains below, sequenced in a study of OX40 agonist ivuxolimab in advanced cancers. Sequencing was performed with immunoSEQ multiplex PCR; in TCRdb, only in-frame clones are kept and a portion is missing. The sample yields around 68,000 clones, 85% to 95% seen once. Sequencing was performed on CD4+ or CD8+ T cells sorted from blood, taken in a trial of the OX40 agonist ivuxolimab. The receptor source for this set is an adult with an advanced solid tumor such as melanoma, head and neck, liver or kidney cancer.

The CDR3 is CASSETQGGGYTF. In DNA, the CDR3 is TGTGCCAGCAGTGAGACACAGGGGGGTGGCTACACCTTC. This chain joins TRBV2 and TRBJ1-2, with 8 bases matching TRBD1. There are 13 residues in the CDR3. From germline, CDR1 is SNHLY and CDR2 FYNNEI. Losses at the gene ends were 3 bases for V and 7 bases for J; bases not matched to a gene: 4.

V gene TRBV2 combines with J gene TRBJ2-1, with no clear D. Per germline, CDR1 SNHLY and CDR2 FYNNEI. The CDR3 is 13 residues long. The ends were cut back, 4 bases at V and 3 bases at J, with 7 bases in the middle. CDR3 loop: CASSVGSYNEQFF. In nucleotides, the CDR3 is TGTGCCAGCAGTGTTGGTAGCTACAATGAGCAGTTCTTC.

The gene calls are TRBV6-6 and TRBJ2-1; D is possibly TRBD2 (5 bases). CDR3 length: 13 amino acids. The germline gives CDR1 MNHNY, CDR2 SVGAGI (reference sequence). The V end was cut by 7 bases, the J end by 5 bases, with 12 bases between. The CDR3 protein is CASTSLRDNEQFF. Written as DNA, the CDR3 is TGTGCCAGCACCTCTTTGCGGGACAATGAGCAGTTCTTC.

The chain recombines TRBV5-1 with TRBJ1-1; possibly TRBD1 for D (6 bases). V lost 3 bases, J lost 4 bases, and 16 bases lay in between. CDR1 is SGHRS, CDR2 YFSETQ, per germline. The CDR3 extends over 15 amino acids. CDR3 amino acids: CASSYEVTGVTEAFF. The CDR3 DNA sequence: TGCGCCAGCAGCTACGAAGTGACAGGAGTCACTGAAGCTTTCTTT.

The chain is built from TRBV11-2 and TRBJ2-5, with 8 nucleotides matching TRBD2. V was clipped by 0 bases and J by 7 bases; unmatched bases: 10. CDR3 length: 16 amino acids. Germline V lookup: CDR1 SGHAT, CDR2 FQNNGV. The chain's CDR3 is CASSLESPGLGGTQYF. The CDR3, as DNA: TGTGCCAGCAGCTTAGAGAGTCCGGGACTAGGGGGGACCCAGTACTTC.

This chain links TRBV10-2 with TRBJ2-5; 8 bases fit TRBD2. This CDR3 comprises 13 residues. From germline, CDR1 is WSHSY and CDR2 SAAADI. Unmatched junction bases numbered 3, after V lost 4 bases and J lost 5 bases. This CDR3 reads CASSVAGRETQYF. The CDR3 coding sequence is TGCGCCAGCAGTGTAGCGGGGCGCGAGACCCAGTACTTC.

The V gene is TRBV30, the J gene TRBJ2-1; no definite D call. The CDR3 totals 11 residues. The V gene lost 2 bases and the J gene lost 10 bases, with 9 bases spanning the gap. The V gene's germline CDR1 is GTSNPN and CDR2 SVGIG (reference sequence). The CDR3 reads CAWSPDWEQFF. CDR3 DNA sequence: TGTGCCTGGAGTCCGGATTGGGAGCAGTTCTTC.

CDR3 loop: CASSVETELFF. In nucleotides, the CDR3 is TGTGCCAGCAGCGTTGAGACGGAGCTGTTTTTT. The chain recombines TRBV9 with TRBJ2-2, with no clear D. This CDR3 comprises 11 residues. Germline V gene lookup returns CDR1 SGDLS and CDR2 YYNGEE. The V end was cut by 2 bases, the J end by 10 bases, with 6 bases between.

CDR3 DNA: TGTGCCAGCACCTCCGGGACAGGGGGCTACGAGCAGTACTTC. This gives the protein CASTSGTGGYEQYF. The rearrangement links TRBV28 to TRBJ2-7; TRBD1 aligns across 11 bases. This CDR3 is 14 amino acids long. Germline V lookup: CDR1 MDHEN, CDR2 SYDVKM. The V and J ends lost 7 bases and 3 bases, in that order; junction bases with no gene match: 5.

This clone was picked up a small number of times. The chain recombines TRBV30 with TRBJ2-7; TRBD1 aligns across 7 bases. The germline V gene encodes CDR1 GTSNPN and CDR2 SVGIG (reference sequence). The CDR3 has 14 amino acids. J was trimmed by 3 bases and V by 4 bases; bases with no gene match: 9. CDR3 DNA: TGTGCCTGGAATAGGGGGACAGAGGTCTACGAGCAGTACTTC. Its translation is CAWNRGTEVYEQYF.

As DNA, the CDR3 is TGCGCCAGCAGCTTGGATCCAGGGACGAATGGCTACACCTTC. This translates into CASSLDPGTNGYTF. The chain combines TRBV5-1 with TRBJ1-2; D is possibly TRBD1 (5 bases). Germline V CDR1 and CDR2: SGHRS, YFSETQ. This CDR3 contains 14 residues. Trimming pared 0 bases from V and 6 bases from J, leaving 12 bases between. The whole variable domain, filled in from reference TRBV5-1 and TRBJ1-2, reads KAGVTQTPRYLIKTRGQQVTLSCSPISGHRSVSWYQQTPGQGLQFLFEYFSETQRNKGNFPGRFSGRQFSNSRSEMNVSTLELGDSALYLCASSLDPGTNGYTFGSGTRLTVV.

About this clone itself: At one end, the junction sequence differs from germline, possibly due to a read error. The chain recombines TRBV7-7 with TRBJ2-7; TRBD1 matches at 7 bases. The CDR3 is 13 residues long. Germline V lookup: CDR1 SSHAT, CDR2 FNYEAQ (reference sequence). CDR3 region: CASSPTGAGEQYF. CDR3 sequence (DNA): TGTGCTAGCAGCCCCACAGGGGCCGGCGAGCAGTACTTC.